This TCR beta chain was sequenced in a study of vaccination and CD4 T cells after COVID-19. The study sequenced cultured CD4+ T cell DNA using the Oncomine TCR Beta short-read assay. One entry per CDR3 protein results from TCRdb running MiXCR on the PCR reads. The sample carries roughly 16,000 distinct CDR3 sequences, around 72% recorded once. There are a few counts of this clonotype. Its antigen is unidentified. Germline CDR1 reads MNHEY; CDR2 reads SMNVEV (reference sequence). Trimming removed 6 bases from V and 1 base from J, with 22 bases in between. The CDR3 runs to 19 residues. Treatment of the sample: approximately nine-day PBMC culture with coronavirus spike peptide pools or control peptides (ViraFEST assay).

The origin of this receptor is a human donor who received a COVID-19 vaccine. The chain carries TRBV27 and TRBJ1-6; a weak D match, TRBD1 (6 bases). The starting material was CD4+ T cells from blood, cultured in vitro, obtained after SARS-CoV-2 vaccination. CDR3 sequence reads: CASSSYPPDSRSYNSPLHF. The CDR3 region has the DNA TGTGCCAGCAGCTCCTACCCCCCGGACAGTCGGTCCTATAATTCACCCCTCCACTTT.